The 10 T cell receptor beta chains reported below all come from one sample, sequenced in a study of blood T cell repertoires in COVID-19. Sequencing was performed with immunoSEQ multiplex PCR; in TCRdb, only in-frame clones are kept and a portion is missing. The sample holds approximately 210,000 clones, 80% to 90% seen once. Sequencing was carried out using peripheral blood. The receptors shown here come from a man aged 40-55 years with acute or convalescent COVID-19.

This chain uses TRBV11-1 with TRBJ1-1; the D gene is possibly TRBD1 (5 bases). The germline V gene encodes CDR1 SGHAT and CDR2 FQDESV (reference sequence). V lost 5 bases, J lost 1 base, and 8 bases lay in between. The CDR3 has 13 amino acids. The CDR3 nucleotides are TGTGCCAGCAGCCAGGGAGGGAACACTGAAGCTTTCTTT. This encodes CASSQGGNTEAFF.

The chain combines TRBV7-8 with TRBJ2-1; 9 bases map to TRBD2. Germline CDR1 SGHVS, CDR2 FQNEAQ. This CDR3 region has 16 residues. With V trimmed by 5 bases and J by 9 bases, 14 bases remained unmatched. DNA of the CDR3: TGTGCCAGCAGCCAAGACGGCGGGGGGGCGTGGGGTGAGCAGTTCTTC. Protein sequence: CASSQDGGGAWGEQFF. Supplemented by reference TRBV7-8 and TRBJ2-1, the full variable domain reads GAGVSQSPRYKVAKRGQDVALRCDPISGHVSLFWYQQALGQGPEFLTYFQNEAQLDKSGLPSDRFFAERPEGSVSTLKIQRTQQEDSAVYLCASSQDGGGAWGEQFFGPGTRLTVL.

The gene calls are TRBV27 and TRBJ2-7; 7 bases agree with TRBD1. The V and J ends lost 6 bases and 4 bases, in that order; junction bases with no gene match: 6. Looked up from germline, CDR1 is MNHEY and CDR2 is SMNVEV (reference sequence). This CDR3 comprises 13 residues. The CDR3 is CASSSTGWYEQYF. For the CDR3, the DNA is TGTGCCAGCAGCTCGACAGGGTGGTACGAGCAGTACTTC.

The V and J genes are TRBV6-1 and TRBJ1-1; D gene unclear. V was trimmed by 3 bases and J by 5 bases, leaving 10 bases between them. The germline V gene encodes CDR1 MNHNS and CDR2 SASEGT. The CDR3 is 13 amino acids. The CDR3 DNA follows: TGTGCCAGCAGTGAGTGGTGGAGAACTGAAGCTTTCTTT. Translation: CASSEWWRTEAFF.

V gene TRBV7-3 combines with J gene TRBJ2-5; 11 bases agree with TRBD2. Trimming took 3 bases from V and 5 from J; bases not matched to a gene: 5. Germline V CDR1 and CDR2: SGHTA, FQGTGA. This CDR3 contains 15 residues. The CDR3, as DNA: TGTGCCAGCAGCTTTAGCGGGAGGGCCCAGGAGACCCAGTACTTC. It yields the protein CASSFSGRAQETQYF. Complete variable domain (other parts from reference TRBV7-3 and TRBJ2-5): GAGVSQTPSNKVTEKGKYVELRCDPISGHTALYWYRQSLGQGPEFLIYFQGTGAADDSGLPNDRFFAVRPEGSVSTLKIQRTERGDSAVYLCASSFSGRAQETQYFGPGTRLLVL.

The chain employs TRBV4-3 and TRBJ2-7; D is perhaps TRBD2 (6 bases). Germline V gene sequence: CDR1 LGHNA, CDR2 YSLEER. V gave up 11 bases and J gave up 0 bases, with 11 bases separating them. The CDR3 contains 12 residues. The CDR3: CALGGISYEQYF. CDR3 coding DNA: TGCGCCTTGGGGGGAATCTCCTACGAGCAGTACTTC.

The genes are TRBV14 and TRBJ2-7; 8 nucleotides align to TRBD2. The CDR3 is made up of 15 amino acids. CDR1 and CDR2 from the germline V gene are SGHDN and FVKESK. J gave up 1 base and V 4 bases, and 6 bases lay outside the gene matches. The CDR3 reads CASSPLGLASYEQYF. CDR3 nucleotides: TGTGCCAGCAGCCCCCTTGGACTAGCATCCTACGAGCAGTACTTC.

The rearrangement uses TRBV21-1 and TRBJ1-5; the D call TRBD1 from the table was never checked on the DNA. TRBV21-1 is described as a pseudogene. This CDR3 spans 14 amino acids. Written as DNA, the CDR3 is TGTGCCAGCAGCAAAGGGACAGGCAATCAGCCCCAGCATTTT. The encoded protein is CASSKGTGNQPQHF.

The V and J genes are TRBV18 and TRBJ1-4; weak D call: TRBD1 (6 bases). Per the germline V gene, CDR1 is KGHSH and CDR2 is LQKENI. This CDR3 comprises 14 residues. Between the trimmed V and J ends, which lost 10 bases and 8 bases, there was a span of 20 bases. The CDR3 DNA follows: TGTGCCAAATTGAGTTTAGAGGGGGGGGAAAAACTGTTTTTT. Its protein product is CAKLSLEGGEKLFF.

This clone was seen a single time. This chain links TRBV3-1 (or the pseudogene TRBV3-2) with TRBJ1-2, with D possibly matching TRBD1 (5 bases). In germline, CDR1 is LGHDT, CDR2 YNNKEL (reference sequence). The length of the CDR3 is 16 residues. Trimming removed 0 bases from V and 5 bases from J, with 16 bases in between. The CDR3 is CASSQEWPGKAYGYTF. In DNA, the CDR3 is TGTGCCAGCAGCCAAGAGTGGCCAGGGAAGGCTTATGGCTACACCTTC.